The present TCR beta chain was sequenced within a study of blood T cell repertoires in COVID-19. The assay was immunoSEQ multiplex PCR, and TCRdb's table has in-frame clones only and misses some. This table has 300,000 to 400,000 clones, around 85% appearing once. The source is a middle-aged woman with acute COVID-19. Sample: PBMCs or T cells enriched from blood (not recorded which).

CDR3 nucleotide sequence: TGTGCCAGCAGCTTAGGGACAAACGAAAAACTGTTTTTT. It is translated as CASSLGTNEKLFF. The V gene is TRBV7-8, the J gene TRBJ1-4; possible D gene TRBD1, 5 bases. The length of the CDR3 is 13 residues. The V and J ends lost 1 base and 8 bases respectively, with 8 bases between them. Germline V CDR1 and CDR2: SGHVS, FQNEAQ.